A selection of T cell receptor beta chains follows, all from one sample in a study of CD8+ T cells in alopecia areata. Assay: immunoSEQ multiplex PCR; the TCRdb copy retains only in-frame clones and omits some. This sample has 95,000 to 100,000 clones, with just under 60% found just once. The sample here was CD8+ T cells sorted from blood, taken at week 56, from a patient treated with tofacitinib. The receptors were sampled from a human donor with alopecia areata. Both conserved end residues are part of each CDR3. Clone size is given for some rows only: seen once, a few or many times, or a class if the clone is expanded.

clone size	V gene	J gene	CDR3 protein
NA	TRBV29-1	TRBJ2-1	CSGFPVYNEQFF
few	TRBV29-1	TRBJ1-4	CSGQSGNEKLFF
few	TRBV19	TRBJ2-7	CASSLSGTSGFYEQYF
NA	TRBV2	TRBJ1-4	CASRPTATNEKLFF
NA	TRBV7-2	TRBJ2-6	CASSLYTTGANVLTF
NA	TRBV13	TRBJ2-3	CASSSAVQASATTHTDTQYF
NA	TRBV7-9	TRBJ1-2	CASSQRRKVGDGYTF
NA	TRBV13	TRBJ2-3	CASSLGRAMDTQYF
NA	TRBV13	TRBJ1-5	CASSQGAGGNQPQHF
NA	TRBV7-2	TRBJ1-2	CASTPSRNGNYGYTF
few	TRBV5-1	TRBJ2-1	CASSLVAGEQFF
few	TRBV14	TRBJ2-5	CASSQDHTIQETQYF
NA	TRBV27	TRBJ1-5	CASSKGGNQPQHF
once	TRBV2	TRBJ1-2	CASQGAVDGYTF
few	TRBV15	TRBJ2-5	CATSTVPAGKQETQYF
once	TRBV27	TRBJ1-2	CASSLSLQGAGGYTF
once	TRBV27	TRBJ2-5	CASRGQGLREQYF
NA	TRBV6-6	TRBJ1-5	CASKYRGEGQPQHF
few	TRBV14	TRBJ2-1	CASSQVRTSGDNEQFF
NA	TRBV7-9	TRBJ2-3	CASSRRDTTLRDTQYF
NA	TRBV11-3	TRBJ2-4	CASSLSQGEYLAKNIQYF
few	TRBV5-6	TRBJ2-7	CASSVGTAEQYF
many	TRBV4-1	TRBJ1-1	CASSQPGGTEAFF
NA	TRBV6-1	TRBJ2-5	CASSWGGYF
few	TRBV2	TRBJ2-7	CASSQTGDSSYEQYF
NA	TRBV2	TRBJ2-7	CASSLDSSYEQYF
once	TRBV9	TRBJ2-5	CASSVEGSLRETQYF
NA	TRBV12-5	TRBJ2-1	CASGLHTRENNEQFF
few	TRBV5-1	TRBJ1-2	CASSFGRGRGGYTF
NA	TRBV19	TRBJ1-6	CASSEGNSPLHF
NA	TRBV27	TRBJ1-1	CASGQQGMGTEAFF
NA	TRBV20-1	TRBJ2-1	CSASLTREQFF
NA	TRBV23-1	TRBJ1-5	CASSHQGGQPQHF
NA	TRBV29-1	TRBJ1-2	CSAVPDRGWDGYTF
NA	TRBV5-1	TRBJ1-4	CASSLEARTGRGEKLFF
NA	TRBV4-1	TRBJ1-1	CASSQDRTEAFF
NA	TRBV2	TRBJ2-1	CASTEEDRPAYNEQFF
NA	TRBV4-1	TRBJ2-5	CASSQDNLGQGPQETQYF
NA	TRBV10-3	TRBJ2-7	CAISADASYEQYF
once	TRBV11-2	TRBJ2-3	CASSLGPGQTTDTQYF
few	TRBV2	TRBJ2-1	CASSEDGTRGADGDEQFF
NA	TRBV9	TRBJ1-2	CASSVAGANYGYTF
few	TRBV29-1	TRBJ1-2	CSVELRDGYTF
NA	TRBV6-5	TRBJ2-7	CASSYMGTEQYF
NA	TRBV5-6	TRBJ1-2	CASNQGRYYGYTF
NA	TRBV15	TRBJ1-5	CATSRVPGSNQPQHF
NA	TRBV29-1	TRBJ2-3	CSVVDPRHTDTQYF
NA	TRBV7-6	TRBJ2-3	CASSPRTSGGTDTQYF
NA	TRBV30	TRBJ1-6	CAGDLAPGMNSPLHF
few	TRBV4-1	TRBJ1-4	CASSQEFGANNEKLFF
NA	TRBV30	TRBJ1-3	CAWIYPSSGNTIYF
NA	TRBV12-5	TRBJ2-7	CASIFGSEQYF
NA	TRBV7-9	TRBJ2-2	CASSPSWGTGELFF
NA	TRBV7-9	TRBJ1-1	CASSLAGSNTEAFF
NA	TRBV6-1	TRBJ2-7	CASSAKVAYEQYF
NA	TRBV13	TRBJ1-2	CASWGGPNYGYTF
few	TRBV27	TRBJ1-2	CASSYDGTGNGYTF
NA	TRBV4-1	TRBJ2-2	CASSQQGGAGELFF
NA	TRBV27	TRBJ2-1	CASRITGLDEQFF
once	TRBV6-5	TRBJ2-7	CASSYSTRYEQYF